The 25 T cell receptor beta chains in this list originate from one sample, sequenced in a study of T cells in Graves' hyperthyroidism and ophthalmopathy. Using RNA transcripts as the source, TCR beta CDR3 regions were amplified. HTBI primers were used for first-round RT-PCR of the TCR CDR3. One entry per CDR3 protein, called by TCRdb with MiXCR from the multiplex PCR reads. Of 250,000 to 400,000 distinct CDR3 sequences listed, approximately 15% are singletons. Sequenced input: blood. These receptors all come from a woman between 35 and 50 years old with Graves' ophthalmopathy.

This clonotype was seen many times. The rearrangement links TRBV12-3 or TRBV12-4 to TRBJ2-7; D might be TRBD1 or TRBD2, each matching 5 bases. CDR3 length: 16 amino acids. Trimming stripped 2 bases from V and 2 bases from J, with 16 bases between. CDR3 protein: CASSLRLGDRAYEQYF. The CDR3 DNA sequence: TGTGCCAGCAGTTTAAGGTTGGGGGATCGGGCCTACGAGCAGTACTTC.

DNA of the CDR3: TGCAGCGTTGCAGCAGGAGCTGAAGCTTTCTTT. Translation gives CSVAAGAEAFF. J is TRBJ1-1 and V is TRBV29-1; D gene ambiguous. Between the trimmed V and J ends, which lost 4 bases and 6 bases, there was a span of 9 bases. The CDR3 sequence is 11 residues long. Germline V lookup: CDR1 SQVTM, CDR2 ANQGSEA. The variable domain in full, with the rest retrieved from reference TRBV29-1 and TRBJ1-1, is SAVISQKPSRDICQRGTSLTIQCQVDSQVTMMFWYRQQPGQSLTLIATANQGSEATYESGFVIDKFPISRPNLTFSTLTVSNMSPEDSSIYLCSVAAGAEAFFGQGTRLTVV.

The CDR3 coding sequence is TGCAGTGCTAGAGATGGAGGTGCGTCCAGGGGTCGACTGTTTTTT. It translates to CSARDGGASRGRLFF. The chain carries TRBV20-1 and TRBJ1-4; D might be TRBD1 (6 bases). Germline loops: CDR1 DFQATT, CDR2 SNEGSKA (reference sequence). With 0 bases removed from V and 13 bases from J, the gap between germline ends came to 21 bases. This CDR3 is built from 15 residues.

This clonotype has at least ten counts. J is TRBJ2-3 and V is TRBV20-1, with D possibly being TRBD2 (6 bases). From germline, CDR1 is DFQATT and CDR2 SNEGSKA (reference sequence). Trimming took 3 bases from V and 7 from J, leaving 23 bases between them. The CDR3 spans 16 residues. The CDR3 reads CSARGGIAGRTNTQYF. CDR3 nucleotides: TGCAGTGCTAGGGGGGGAATAGCTGGCAGGACAAATACGCAGTATTTT.

This chain joins TRBV7-9 and TRBJ2-7; D is perhaps TRBD2 (6 bases). The germline V gene encodes CDR1 SEHNR and CDR2 FQNEAQ (reference sequence). V was shortened by 4 bases and J by 4 bases, with 14 bases between the two germline ends. The CDR3 contains 14 residues. CDR3 in DNA: TGTGCCAGCAGCTCAGGGTCGGGAGTTTACGAGCAGTACTTC. Its translation is CASSSGSGVYEQYF.

This rearrangement joins TRBV28 to TRBJ2-7; D perhaps matches TRBD2 (7 bases). The CDR3 length is 18 residues. The V gene's germline CDR1 is MDHEN and CDR2 SYDVKM. With 3 bases removed from V and 6 bases from J, the gap between germline ends came to 27 bases. Written as DNA, the CDR3 is TGTGCCAGCAGTTTTACCAGTATAGGGGCGGGGGCGAACGGCGAGCAGTACTTC. Its protein is CASSFTSIGAGANGEQYF.

This clonotype has a count of ten or more. The J gene is TRBJ2-3, the V gene TRBV6-1; D possibly corresponds to TRBD2 (7 bases). There are 16 residues in the CDR3. Trimming removed 7 bases from V and 5 bases from J, with 22 bases in between. Per the germline V gene, CDR1 is MNHNS and CDR2 is SASEGT. The CDR3: CASNLRIGGGQDTQYF. Here the CDR3 DNA reads TGTGCCAGCAACTTACGAATCGGCGGGGGCCAAGATACGCAGTATTTT.

This clonotype was detected many times. The V call is TRBV15, the J call TRBJ2-5, with TRBD2 matching over 9 bases. The CDR3 covers 15 residues. The V and J ends lost 4 bases and 5 bases, in that order; junction bases with no gene match: 8. The germline V gene has CDR1 LNHNV and CDR2 YYDKDF (reference sequence). Here the CDR3 reads CATSMGRGGPETQYF. The CDR3, as DNA: TGTGCCACCAGCATGGGGCGGGGGGGCCCCGAGACCCAGTACTTC.

The V gene is TRBV20-1, the J gene TRBJ1-1; D ambiguous. Trimming removed 0 bases at V and 12 bases at J, with 8 bases between. CDR1 is DFQATT and CDR2 is SNEGSKA in the germline V gene (reference sequence). This CDR3 has 10 residues. The CDR3 protein is CSARDELTFF. As DNA, the CDR3 is TGCAGTGCTAGAGATGAGTTAACTTTCTTT.

This clonotype was observed at least ten times. J is TRBJ2-3 and V is TRBV6-4; D is unresolved. This CDR3 comprises 13 residues. Trimming stripped 3 bases from V and 0 bases from J, with 4 bases between. Germline CDR1 is MRHNA and CDR2 is SNTAGT. The CDR3 sequence: CASSEQSTDTQYF. The DNA of the CDR3 is TGTGCCAGCAGTGAGCAGAGCACAGATACGCAGTATTTT.

The sample holds many counts of this clonotype. The genes are TRBV20-1 and TRBJ2-1; 9 nucleotides line up with TRBD2. After removal of 0 bases from V and 1 base from J, the junction contained 7 bases not matched to a gene. The CDR3 runs 17 residues. Looked up from germline, CDR1 is DFQATT and CDR2 is SNEGSKA (reference sequence). Written as DNA, the CDR3 is TGCAGTGCTAGAGATTATAGCGGGAGATCATCCTACAATGAGCAGTTCTTC. Protein product: CSARDYSGRSSYNEQFF.

This clonotype was recorded many times. The chain is built from TRBV16 and TRBJ1-6; D is ambiguous. Germline V lookup: CDR1 KGHSY, CDR2 FQNENV. The CDR3 is 16 amino acids. V lost 1 base and J 3 bases, leaving 10 bases between the germline ends. The CDR3 sequence: CASSQYPDIYNSPLHF. As DNA, the CDR3 is TGTGCCAGCAGCCAATACCCGGATATCTATAATTCACCCCTCCACTTT.

Comment on this clonotype: With a much larger clone just one base away, this may be a read error. Since no conserved phenylalanine or tryptophan closes the CDR3, a read error is the likely cause. V usage is TRBV7-2 and J usage is TRBJ2-7; D is ambiguous. This CDR3 contains 11 residues. V lost 5 bases, J lost 3 bases, and 5 bases lay in between. Germline lookup yields CDR1 SGHTA and CDR2 FQGNSA. CDR3 protein: CASSRLYEQYL. As DNA, the CDR3 is TGTGCCAGCAGCAGACTCTACGAGCAGTACCTC.

In its sample, this clonotype was seen a few times. This chain connects TRBV20-1 to TRBJ1-2; TRBD1 is a possible D gene (5 bases). Germline CDR1 is DFQATT and CDR2 is SNEGSKA (reference sequence). There are 13 residues in the CDR3. CDR3 DNA: TGCAGCCCCGGGGACTTAGCTAACTATGGCTACACCTTC. Protein product: CSPGDLANYGYTF.

This sequence joins TRBV20-1 and TRBJ1-4; D is unresolved. V was cut by 3 bases and J by 5 bases, with 10 bases left in between. Germline values: CDR1 DFQATT, CDR2 SNEGSKA (reference sequence). The CDR3 sequence is 13 residues long. DNA of the CDR3: TGCAGTGCTAGCAGTTCCGGGAATGAAAAACTGTTTTTT. It translates to CSASSSGNEKLFF.

V is TRBV5-1 and J is TRBJ2-3; a weak D match, TRBD2 (6 bases). CDR3 length: 14 amino acids. V was shortened by 2 bases and J by 4 bases, with 11 bases between the two germline ends. The germline V gene has CDR1 SGHRS and CDR2 YFSETQ. CDR3 region: CASSLGDFPDTQYF. The CDR3 nucleotides read TGCGCCAGCAGCTTAGGGGACTTCCCAGATACGCAGTATTTT.

In this sample, this clonotype turned up many times. This chain joins TRBV28 and TRBJ2-7; D remains unclear. CDR1 is MDHEN, CDR2 SYDVKM, per germline. The CDR3 totals 13 residues. V was cut by 6 bases and J by 2 bases, with 11 bases left in between. The CDR3 nucleotides are TGTGCCAGCAGGCCGACGGAAACCTACGAGCAGTACTTC. Amino acids: CASRPTETYEQYF.

At least ten counts were recorded for this clonotype. This chain joins TRBV6-1 and TRBJ2-1; a possible D gene is TRBD2 (6 bases). V lost 8 bases to trimming and J lost 8 bases, with 22 bases between them. Germline CDR1 reads MNHNS; CDR2 reads SASEGT. The CDR3 is 15 residues long. The CDR3 bases are TGTGCCAGCGGGGGGAATAGGGCCCCCGGTGATGAGCAGTTCTTC. It is translated as CASGGNRAPGDEQFF.

Many counts were recorded for this clonotype. The rearrangement uses TRBV7-3 and TRBJ2-1; D perhaps matches TRBD2 (5 bases). Germline lookup yields CDR1 SGHTA and CDR2 FQGTGA. V lost 5 bases and J lost 2, with 16 bases in between. The CDR3 has 16 amino acids. CDR3 DNA: TGTGCCAGCAGCCAGAGGGTAGCGCATACCTACAATGAGCAGTTCTTC. It codes for CASSQRVAHTYNEQFF.

The chain is built from TRBV27 and TRBJ2-7; 7 bases match TRBD2. V lost 1 base, J lost 3 bases, and 12 bases stayed unmatched. The germline CDR1 and CDR2 sequences are MNHEY and SMNVEV (reference sequence). The CDR3 runs 17 residues. CDR3 bases: TGTGCCAGCAGTTTATATTCTCGCGTGGCTAGCGGCTACGAGCAGTACTTC. Its translation: CASSLYSRVASGYEQYF.

The chain has TRBV20-1 and TRBJ2-1; 11 bases align to TRBD2. The CDR3 consists of 16 residues. Germline CDR1 and CDR2: DFQATT and SNEGSKA (reference sequence). V shed 4 bases, J shed 5 bases, and the junction held 10 bases outside the gene matches. CDR3 residues: CSAKIWTSGRNNEQFF. CDR3 sequence (DNA): TGCAGTGCTAAAATATGGACTAGCGGGCGGAACAATGAGCAGTTCTTC.

This clonotype was picked up many times. The rearrangement joins TRBV11-2 to TRBJ1-5; D not resolved. Germline CDR1 and CDR2: SGHAT and FQNNGV. V lost 5 bases and J lost 3, with 11 bases in between. CDR3 length: 14 residues. CDR3 DNA sequence: TGTGCCAGCAGCCTGGACGGAACCAATCAGCCCCAGCATTTT. Encoded protein: CASSLDGTNQPQHF.

With respect to this clonotype: A much larger clone sits a single nucleotide away, making a read error possible. This chain links TRBV16 with TRBJ2-7, with D perhaps assigned TRBD1 or TRBD2 (5 bases each). The CDR3 runs 14 residues. In germline, CDR1 is KGHSY, CDR2 FQNENV. The CDR3 loop is CSSSPSPGQYEQYF. DNA of the CDR3: TGTTCCAGCAGCCCTTCCCCGGGGCAGTACGAGCAGTACTTC.

This clonotype was counted many times. V is TRBV6-6 and J is TRBJ2-7; either TRBD1 or TRBD2 may supply D (5 bases each). In germline, CDR1 is MNHNY, CDR2 SVGAGI (reference sequence). The CDR3 is 15 residues long. Trimming cost V 2 bases and J 0 bases, with 11 bases left between them. The CDR3 loop is CASSYPGLSSYEQYF. CDR3 in DNA: TGTGCCAGCAGTTACCCGGGGCTAAGCTCCTACGAGCAGTACTTC.

This clonotype has a count of ten or more. CDR3 nucleotides: TGTGCCAGCAGTGACTTCCCAGCGTGGGGCTACACCTTC. It specifies CASSDFPAWGYTF. The chain has TRBV6-1 and TRBJ1-2; no clear D. Germline CDR1 is MNHNS and CDR2 is SASEGT. The V and J ends lost 3 bases and 8 bases respectively, with 13 bases between them. CDR3 length equals 13 residues.